This is a list of T cell receptor beta chains from one sample in a study of cytomegalovirus exposure and HLA in healthy donors. Clones were sequenced by immunoSEQ multiplex PCR, and TCRdb holds only the in-frame ones, with some missing. In the table there are about 200,000 clones, 65% to 90% of which are singletons. The specimen sequenced was PBMCs. These receptors came from a girl aged 5-17 years in good health and CMV-seronegative. Both conserved end residues are part of each CDR3. The D gene is left open where the match is weak. Expanded clones are given a class, and other clones once, few, many or no size at all.

J gene: TRBJ1-6
clone size: -
D gene: -
V gene: TRBV18
CDR3 protein: CASSAGQFNNSPLHF
CDR3 DNA: TGTGCCAGCTCAGCCGGACAGTTTAATAATTCACCCCTCCACTTT

J gene: TRBJ2-1
clone size: -
D gene: -
V gene: TRBV30
CDR3 protein: CAWGTMYNNEQFF
CDR3 DNA: TGTGCCTGGGGGACAATGTATAACAATGAGCAGTTCTTC

J gene: TRBJ2-7
clone size: few
D gene: -
V gene: TRBV25-1
CDR3 protein: CASRPGLSHEQYF
CDR3 DNA: TGTGCCAGCAGACCGGGACTCTCCCACGAGCAGTACTTC

J gene: TRBJ2-1
clone size: -
D gene: -
V gene: TRBV29-1
CDR3 protein: CSVEVRYNEQFF
CDR3 DNA: TGCAGCGTTGAAGTCAGATACAATGAGCAGTTCTTC

J gene: TRBJ2-3
clone size: -
D gene: -
V gene: TRBV5-1
CDR3 protein: CASSSSTSAADTQYF
CDR3 DNA: TGCGCCAGCAGCTCTTCTACTTCTGCCGCAGATACGCAGTATTTT

J gene: TRBJ1-5
clone size: -
D gene: TRBD1
V gene: TRBV10-3
CDR3 protein: CAISRTGSGDQPQHF
CDR3 DNA: TGTGCCATCAGCAGGACAGGGTCCGGCGATCAGCCCCAGCATTTT

J gene: TRBJ1-1
clone size: -
D gene: -
V gene: TRBV7-3
CDR3 protein: CASSLGQGNTEAFF
CDR3 DNA: TGTGCCAGCAGCTTAGGGCAGGGGAATACTGAAGCTTTCTTT

J gene: TRBJ2-1
clone size: -
D gene: -
V gene: TRBV28
CDR3 protein: CASSFSRGVDEQFF
CDR3 DNA: TGTGCCAGCAGTTTCTCTAGGGGTGTCGATGAGCAGTTCTTC

J gene: TRBJ1-4
clone size: -
D gene: TRBD1
V gene: TRBV10-3
CDR3 protein: CAISESTTGVEKLFF
CDR3 DNA: TGTGCCATCAGTGAGTCGACGACAGGGGTTGAAAAACTGTTTTTT

J gene: TRBJ2-3
clone size: -
D gene: TRBD2
V gene: TRBV30
CDR3 protein: CAWSVISSGRFVDTQYF
CDR3 DNA: TGTGCCTGGAGTGTAATATCCAGCGGGAGATTTGTAGATACGCAGTATTTT

J gene: TRBJ1-1
clone size: once
D gene: TRBD1
V gene: TRBV5-1
CDR3 protein: CASSPSSGTVNTEAFF
CDR3 DNA: TGCGCCAGCAGCCCCAGCTCCGGGACAGTGAACACTGAAGCTTTCTTT

J gene: TRBJ1-6
clone size: -
D gene: TRBD1
V gene: TRBV29-1
CDR3 protein: CSVRETGGAGSYNSPLHF
CDR3 DNA: TGCAGCGTTCGAGAGACAGGGGGCGCCGGCTCCTATAATTCACCCCTCCACTTT

J gene: TRBJ1-1
clone size: few
D gene: TRBD1
V gene: TRBV5-1
CDR3 protein: CASSPTGDTRAFF
CDR3 DNA: TGCGCCAGCAGCCCCACAGGGGACACTAGAGCTTTCTTT

J gene: TRBJ2-1
clone size: once
D gene: -
V gene: TRBV4-2
CDR3 protein: CASSQDRFIEPYNEQFF
CDR3 DNA: TGTGCCAGCAGCCAAGACCGATTTATCGAGCCCTACAATGAGCAGTTCTTC

J gene: TRBJ1-2
clone size: once
D gene: TRBD1
V gene: TRBV4-1
CDR3 protein: CASSQDRAIGYGYTF
CDR3 DNA: TGCGCCAGCAGCCAGGACAGGGCAATTGGTTATGGCTACACCTTC

J gene: TRBJ2-7
clone size: -
D gene: TRBD1
V gene: TRBV5-4
CDR3 protein: CASSPWTGGTDEQYF
CDR3 DNA: TGTGCCAGCAGCCCGTGGACAGGGGGCACCGACGAGCAGTACTTC

J gene: TRBJ2-1
clone size: -
D gene: -
V gene: TRBV6-5
CDR3 protein: CASSYSVAGSYNEQFF
CDR3 DNA: TGTGCCAGCAGTTACTCCGTTGCAGGCTCCTACAATGAGCAGTTCTTC

J gene: TRBJ2-3
clone size: -
D gene: -
V gene: TRBV10-3
CDR3 protein: CAISASFAPGDTQYF
CDR3 DNA: TGTGCCATCAGTGCGAGCTTCGCCCCGGGAGATACGCAGTATTTT

J gene: TRBJ1-4
clone size: -
D gene: -
V gene: TRBV11-2
CDR3 protein: CASNTGGVANEKLFF
CDR3 DNA: TGTGCCAGCAACACGGGAGGGGTGGCTAATGAAAAACTGTTTTTT

J gene: TRBJ1-2
clone size: -
D gene: -
V gene: TRBV10-3
CDR3 protein: CATNTRTAGGYTF
CDR3 DNA: TGTGCCACCAACACTCGGACAGCAGGAGGCTACACCTTC

J gene: TRBJ1-3
clone size: -
D gene: TRBD1
V gene: TRBV4-1
CDR3 protein: CASSHGLEQGSGNTIYF
CDR3 DNA: TGCGCCAGCAGCCATGGATTAGAACAGGGGTCTGGAAACACCATATATTTT

J gene: TRBJ1-2
clone size: -
D gene: TRBD1
V gene: TRBV28
CDR3 protein: CASRTEDRVLHGYTF
CDR3 DNA: TGTGCCAGCAGAACCGAGGACAGGGTGTTACATGGCTACACCTTC